These T cell receptor beta chains were read from a single sample in a study of CD8 T cells in ankylosing spondylitis. One entry per CDR3 protein results from TCRdb running MiXCR on the 5' RACE reads. This sample has 300,000 to 350,000 distinct CDR3 sequences; roughly 15% occur once, and the top ten carry approximately 1.1%. Sequenced material: blood, either unsorted or a sorted T cell fraction (not recorded which). The source of these receptors is a male donor with ankylosing spondylitis or in good health (not recorded which). Each CDR3 is given with its conserved first and last residue. The D gene is left open where the match is weak. Where a row states a size, it is once, few, many or the class of an expanded clone; other rows omit it.

v_gene: TRBV5-6
d_gene: TRBD1
abundance: few
j_gene: TRBJ2-3
CDR3nt: TGTGCCAGCAGCTCCGGACAGGGGGTGACAGATACGCAGTATTTT
CDR3aa: CASSSGQGVTDTQYF

v_gene: TRBV28
d_gene: TRBD2
abundance: NA
j_gene: TRBJ2-7
CDR3nt: TGTGCCAGCAGTATCTGGACTAGCGGGGGCCGATACGAGCAGTACTTC
CDR3aa: CASSIWTSGGRYEQYF

v_gene: TRBV11-2
d_gene: NA
abundance: NA
j_gene: TRBJ2-3
CDR3nt: TGTGCCAGCAGCTTATTTATGGACTCCCTCACAGATACGCAGTATTTT
CDR3aa: CASSLFMDSLTDTQYF

v_gene: TRBV7-2
d_gene: NA
abundance: NA
j_gene: TRBJ2-7
CDR3nt: TGTGCCAGCAGCTTCGACAGGTCAAGCTCCTACGAGCAGTACTTC
CDR3aa: CASSFDRSSSYEQYF

v_gene: TRBV2
d_gene: TRBD1
abundance: once
j_gene: TRBJ2-4
CDR3nt: TGTGCCAGCAGCCCAGGGACAGGGCGGGCCAAAAACATTCAGTACTTC
CDR3aa: CASSPGTGRAKNIQYF

v_gene: TRBV11-2
d_gene: NA
abundance: NA
j_gene: TRBJ2-3
CDR3nt: TGTGCCAGCAGCTTGCAAGAGGGGTGGGGGACGCAGTATTTT
CDR3aa: CASSLQEGWGTQYF

v_gene: TRBV4-1
d_gene: TRBD1
abundance: many
j_gene: TRBJ1-5
CDR3nt: TGCGCCAGCAGCAGGGACAGGGGTAATAATCAGCCCCAGCATTTT
CDR3aa: CASSRDRGNNQPQHF

v_gene: TRBV20-1
d_gene: NA
abundance: NA
j_gene: TRBJ2-3
CDR3nt: TGCAGTGCTAGAGCCCGTGGGAGTGCAGATACGCAGTATTTT
CDR3aa: CSARARGSADTQYF

v_gene: TRBV3-1
d_gene: NA
abundance: once
j_gene: TRBJ2-1
CDR3nt: TGTGCCAGCAGCCAAGAATGGGGAAAGGGCAATGAGCAGTTCTTC
CDR3aa: CASSQEWGKGNEQFF

v_gene: TRBV5-1
d_gene: NA
abundance: NA
j_gene: TRBJ1-6
CDR3nt: TGCGCCAGCAGCTTGGGGCAGAGCAGGGGTCAATCACCCCTCCACTTT
CDR3aa: CASSLGQSRGQSPLHF